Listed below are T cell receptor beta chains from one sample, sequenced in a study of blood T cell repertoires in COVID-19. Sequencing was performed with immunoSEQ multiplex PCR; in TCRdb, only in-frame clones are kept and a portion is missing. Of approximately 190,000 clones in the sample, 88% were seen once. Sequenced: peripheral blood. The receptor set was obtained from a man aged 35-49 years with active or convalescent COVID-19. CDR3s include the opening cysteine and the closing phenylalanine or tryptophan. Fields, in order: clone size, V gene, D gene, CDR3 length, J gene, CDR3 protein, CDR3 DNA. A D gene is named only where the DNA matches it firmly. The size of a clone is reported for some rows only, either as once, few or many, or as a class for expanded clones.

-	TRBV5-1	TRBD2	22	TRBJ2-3	CASSYHTSGMSYTGGTTDTQYF	TGCGCCAGCAGCTATCATACTAGCGGTATGAGCTACACCGGGGGGACCACAGATACGCAGTATTTT
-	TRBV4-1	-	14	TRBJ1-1	CASSSLGGNTEAFF	TGCGCCAGCAGCTCCCTGGGGGGGAACACTGAAGCTTTCTTT
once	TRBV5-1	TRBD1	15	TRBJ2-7	CASSPTTGPGGEQYF	TGCGCCAGCAGCCCAACGACAGGGCCTGGTGGCGAGCAGTACTTC
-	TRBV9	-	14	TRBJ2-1	CASSVGQSYNEQFF	TGTGCCAGCAGCGTAGGGCAGTCCTACAATGAGCAGTTCTTC
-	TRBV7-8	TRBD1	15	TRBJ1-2	CASSTGQGRNYGYTF	TGTGCCAGCAGCACTGGACAGGGTCGAAACTATGGCTACACCTTC
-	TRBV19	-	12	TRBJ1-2	CASSMSGVSYTF	TGTGCCAGTAGTATGTCAGGGGTAAGCTACACCTTC
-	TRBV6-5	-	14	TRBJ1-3	CASRIGGSGNTIYF	TGTGCCAGCAGGATTGGAGGGTCTGGAAACACCATATATTTT
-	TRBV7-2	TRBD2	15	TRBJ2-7	CASSLAASGSYEQYF	TGTGCCAGCAGCTTAGCGGCTAGCGGGAGCTACGAGCAGTACTTC
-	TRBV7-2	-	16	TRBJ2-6	CASSSPLGTGANVLTF	TGTGCCAGCAGCTCACCCCTCGGTACTGGGGCCAACGTCCTGACTTTC
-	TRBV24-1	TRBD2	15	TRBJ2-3	CATSGPSGRPDTQYF	TGTGCCACCAGTGGCCCTAGCGGGAGGCCGGATACGCAGTATTTT
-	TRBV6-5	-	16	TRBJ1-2	CASSYSTTGSNYGYTF	TGTGCCAGCAGTTACTCCACTACCGGGTCTAACTATGGCTACACCTTC
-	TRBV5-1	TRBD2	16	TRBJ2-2	CASSPVAGAHTGELFF	TGCGCCAGCAGCCCCGTAGCGGGGGCGCACACCGGGGAGCTGTTTTTT
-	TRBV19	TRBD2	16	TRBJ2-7	CASRGGSGRKDYEQYF	TGTGCCAGTAGGGGAGGTAGCGGGAGGAAAGACTACGAGCAGTACTTC
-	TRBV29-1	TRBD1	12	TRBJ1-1	CSERTGNTEAFF	TGCAGCGAGCGGACAGGGAACACTGAAGCTTTCTTT
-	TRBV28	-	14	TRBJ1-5	CASGSPGGNQPQHF	TGTGCCAGCGGATCCCCGGGGGGAAATCAGCCCCAGCATTTT
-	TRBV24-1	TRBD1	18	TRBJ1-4	CATSDSAGVTGGGEKLFF	TGTGCCACCAGTGATTCCGCGGGGGTTACAGGGGGCGGTGAAAAACTGTTTTTT
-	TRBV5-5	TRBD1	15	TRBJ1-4	CASSLETGESEKLFF	TGTGCCAGCAGCTTGGAAACAGGGGAGTCGGAAAAACTGTTTTTT
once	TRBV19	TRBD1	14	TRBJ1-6	CASSLDRELSPLHF	TGTGCCAGTAGTCTGGACAGGGAACTATCACCCCTCCACTTT
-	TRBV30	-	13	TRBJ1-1	CAWQGQTNTEAFF	TGTGCCTGGCAGGGGCAGACGAACACTGAAGCTTTCTTT
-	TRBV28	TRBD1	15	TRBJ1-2	CASSFAGTGGYGYTF	TGTGCCAGCAGTTTTGCCGGGACAGGGGGCTATGGCTACACCTTC